Detailed here is one T cell receptor beta chain. Its cognate antigen has yet to be identified. Within one base of it there is no much larger clone, and no base qualities were kept. These data belong to a study of blood T cell repertoires in COVID-19 (dated by TCRdb to the early 2020s). Regarding the study in general: The collaborator samples originated in the United States, Italy and Spain and spanned the acute and convalescent phases of COVID-19. The material from the prospective study consisted of cDNA or gDNA derived from T cells, B-cell-depleted T cells, or PBMCs. The dataset comprised deeply sampled blood TCRbeta repertoires from subjects exposed to, actively infected with, or recovered from COVID-19. The repertoires were released in a freely available public database intended as a resource for research on the immune response to SARS-CoV-2. The samples were drawn from two sources: the first 160 participants of the ongoing ImmuneRACE study, and 1,000 to 1,500 subjects contributed by 6 global collaborators. Nearly every sample came with metadata listing a de-identified subject ID, COVID-19 status, age in years and sex. Where available, HLA class I and class II types were taken from metadata supplied by the sample provider and were not determined by assay-based typing. Summary of the overall study and its limitations: Clinical and demographic metadata were provided uncurated, with the amount varying by source and participant.

Samples from volunteer blood donors who had recovered from COVID-19 were contributed by a second Seattle source. Whole blood was collected in K2EDTA tubes by collaborating institutions according to the institutions' own protocols. Collaborator samples were shipped for TCRbeta analysis as frozen whole blood, isolated PBMCs, or DNA extracted from either sample type. TCRbeta CDR3 regions were amplified from genomic DNA by means of the immunoSEQ Assay, a bias-controlled multiplex PCR. Per the source publication's procedure: The number of nucleated cells in each sample was estimated from the amplification of reference gene primers within the assay. To quantify the absolute abundance of each unique TCRbeta CDR3 rearrangement, sequence reads were collapsed and filtered. For each sample, productive Simpson clonality was calculated as the square root of Simpson's diversity index over productive rearrangements. In its TCRdb copy, this immuneACCESS table keeps in-frame sequences only and misses some clones. Where compared with another copy, unresolved V genes explain less than half of these, and the others have no known cause. V, J and clone size are taken as reported in that table, and D and trimming were inferred from the DNA itself. For this sample the table gives about 300,000 clones, of which 88% were detected only once. The top ten clones comprise 5.5% to 7% of the sample.

The CDR3, cysteine through phenylalanine, is 16 amino acids long. Just CDR3 DNA is preserved here, 48 bases in frame from base 1. The germline V gene supplies CDR1 LGHNA and CDR2 YNFKEQ. The junction shows trimming of 4 bases on V and 1 base on J, and the gene matches do not reach 9 bases of it. The V and J genes are TRBV4-2 and TRBJ2-7; 8 of the junction bases match TRBD2. Sequenced: peripheral blood. This TCR was recovered from a woman in her twenties or thirties who had recovered from COVID-19. The CDR3 sequence is CASSRTFSGDSYEQYF. The nucleotide sequence is TGTGCCAGCAGCCGCACTTTTAGCGGGGATTCCTACGAGCAGTACTTC.